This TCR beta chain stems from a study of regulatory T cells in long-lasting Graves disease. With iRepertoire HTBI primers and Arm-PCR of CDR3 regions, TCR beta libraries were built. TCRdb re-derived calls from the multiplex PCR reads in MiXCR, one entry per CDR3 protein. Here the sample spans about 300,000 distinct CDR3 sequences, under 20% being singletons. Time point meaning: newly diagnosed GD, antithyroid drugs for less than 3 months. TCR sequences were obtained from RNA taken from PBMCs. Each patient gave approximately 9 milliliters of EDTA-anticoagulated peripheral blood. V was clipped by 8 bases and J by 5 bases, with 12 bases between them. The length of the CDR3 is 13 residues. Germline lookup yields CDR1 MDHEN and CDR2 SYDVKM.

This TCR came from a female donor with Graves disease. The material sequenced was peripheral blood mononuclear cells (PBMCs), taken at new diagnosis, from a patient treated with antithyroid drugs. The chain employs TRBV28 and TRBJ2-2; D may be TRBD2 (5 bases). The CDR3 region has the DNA TGTGCCAGCGTCTTTAGGGAGACCGGGGAGCTGTTTTTT. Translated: CASVFRETGELFF.